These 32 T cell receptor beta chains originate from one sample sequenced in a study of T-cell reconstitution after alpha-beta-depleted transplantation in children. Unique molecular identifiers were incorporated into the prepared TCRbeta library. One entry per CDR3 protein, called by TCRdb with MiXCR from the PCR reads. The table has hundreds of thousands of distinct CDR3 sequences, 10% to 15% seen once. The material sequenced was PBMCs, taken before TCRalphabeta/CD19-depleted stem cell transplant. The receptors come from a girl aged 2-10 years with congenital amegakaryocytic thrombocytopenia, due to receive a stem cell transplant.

CDR3 residues: CASSPRERQGGGIQYF. The DNA of the CDR3 is TGTGCCAGCAGCCCACGGGAACGTCAAGGAGGGGGCATTCAGTACTTC. This sequence joins TRBV6-2 or TRBV6-3 and TRBJ2-4; D is perhaps TRBD1 or TRBD2 (6 bases each). The CDR3 covers 16 residues. The V gene lost 6 bases and the J gene lost 9 bases, with 24 bases spanning the gap. In germline, CDR1 is MNHEY, CDR2 SVGEGT.

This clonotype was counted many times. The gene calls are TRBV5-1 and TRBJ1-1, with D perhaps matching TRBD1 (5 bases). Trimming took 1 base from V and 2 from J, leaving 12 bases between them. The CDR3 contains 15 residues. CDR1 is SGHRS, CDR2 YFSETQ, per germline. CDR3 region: CASSLLNRGNTEAFF. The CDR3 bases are TGCGCCAGCAGCTTGCTTAATAGGGGAAACACTGAAGCTTTCTTT.

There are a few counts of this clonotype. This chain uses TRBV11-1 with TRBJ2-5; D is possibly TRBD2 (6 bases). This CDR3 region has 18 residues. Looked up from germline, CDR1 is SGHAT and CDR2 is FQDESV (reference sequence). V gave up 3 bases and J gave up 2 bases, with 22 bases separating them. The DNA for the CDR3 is TGTGCCAGCAGCTTCCCCGGGAGAACCAAACCAACACAAGAGACCCAGTACTTC. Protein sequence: CASSFPGRTKPTQETQYF.

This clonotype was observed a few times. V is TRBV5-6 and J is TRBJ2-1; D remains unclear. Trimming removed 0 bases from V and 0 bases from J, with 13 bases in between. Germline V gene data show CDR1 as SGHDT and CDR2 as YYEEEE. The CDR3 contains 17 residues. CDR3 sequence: CASSLAGFKSSYNEQFF. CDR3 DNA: TGTGCCAGCAGCTTGGCCGGGTTTAAAAGCTCCTACAATGAGCAGTTCTTC.

The CDR3 loop is CASSPQLGGFAIEQFF. The CDR3 bases are TGTGCCAGCTCACCACAGTTGGGTGGCTTTGCTATTGAGCAGTTCTTC. The rearrangement uses TRBV18 and TRBJ2-1; D not certain. The germline gives CDR1 KGHSH, CDR2 LQKENI. V lost 1 base and J lost 9, with 19 bases in between. The CDR3 runs 16 residues.

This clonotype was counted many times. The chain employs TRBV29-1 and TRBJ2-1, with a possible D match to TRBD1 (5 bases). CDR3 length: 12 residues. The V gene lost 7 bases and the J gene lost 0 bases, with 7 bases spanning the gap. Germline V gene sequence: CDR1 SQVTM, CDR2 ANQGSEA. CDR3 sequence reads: CSGQSSYNEQFF. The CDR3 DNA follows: TGCAGCGGACAGAGCTCCTACAATGAGCAGTTCTTC.

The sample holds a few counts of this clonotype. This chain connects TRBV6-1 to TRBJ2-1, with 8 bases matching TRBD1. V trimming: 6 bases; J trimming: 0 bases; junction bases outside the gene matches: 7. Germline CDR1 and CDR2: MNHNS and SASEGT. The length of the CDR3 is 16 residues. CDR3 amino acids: CASRRQGSSSYNEQFF. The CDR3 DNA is TGTGCCAGCAGGCGACAGGGGTCCAGCTCCTACAATGAGCAGTTCTTC.

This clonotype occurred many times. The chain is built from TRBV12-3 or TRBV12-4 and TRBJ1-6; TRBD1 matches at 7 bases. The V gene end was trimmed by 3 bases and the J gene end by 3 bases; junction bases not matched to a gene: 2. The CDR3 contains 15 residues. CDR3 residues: CASSFHRGYNSPLHF. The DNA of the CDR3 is TGTGCCAGCAGTTTCCACAGGGGCTATAATTCACCCCTCCACTTT.

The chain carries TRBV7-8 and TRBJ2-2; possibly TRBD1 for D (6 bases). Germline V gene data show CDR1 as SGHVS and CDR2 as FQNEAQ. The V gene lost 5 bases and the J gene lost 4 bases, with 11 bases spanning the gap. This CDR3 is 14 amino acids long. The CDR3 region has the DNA TGTGCCAGCAGCCGAGCAGGGGCCACCGGGGAGCTGTTTTTT. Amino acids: CASSRAGATGELFF.

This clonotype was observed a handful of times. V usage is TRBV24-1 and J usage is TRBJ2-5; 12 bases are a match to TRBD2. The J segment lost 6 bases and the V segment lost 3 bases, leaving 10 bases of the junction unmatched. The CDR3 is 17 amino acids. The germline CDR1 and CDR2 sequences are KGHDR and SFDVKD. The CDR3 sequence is CATSDPILAGGPQTQYF. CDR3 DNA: TGTGCCACCAGTGATCCTATCCTAGCGGGAGGGCCCCAGACCCAGTACTTC.

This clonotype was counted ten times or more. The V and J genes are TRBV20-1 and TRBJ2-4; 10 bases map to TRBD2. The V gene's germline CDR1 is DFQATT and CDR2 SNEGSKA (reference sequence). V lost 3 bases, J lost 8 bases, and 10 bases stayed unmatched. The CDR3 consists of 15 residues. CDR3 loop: CSASFSSGRVDIQYF. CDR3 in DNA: TGCAGTGCTAGCTTCTCTAGCGGGAGAGTAGACATTCAGTACTTC.

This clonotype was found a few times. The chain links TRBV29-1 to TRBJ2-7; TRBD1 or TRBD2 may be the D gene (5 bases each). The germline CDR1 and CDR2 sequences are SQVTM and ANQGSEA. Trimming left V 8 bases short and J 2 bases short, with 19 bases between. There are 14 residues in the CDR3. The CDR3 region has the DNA TGCAGCACTAGGACCGGGACGGACACCTACGAGCAGTACTTC. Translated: CSTRTGTDTYEQYF.

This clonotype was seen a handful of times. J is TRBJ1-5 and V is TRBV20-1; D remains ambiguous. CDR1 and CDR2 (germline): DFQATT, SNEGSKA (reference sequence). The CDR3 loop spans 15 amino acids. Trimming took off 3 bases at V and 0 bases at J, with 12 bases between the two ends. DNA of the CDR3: TGCAGTGCTAGTACAGATTTATATAGCAATCAGCCCCAGCATTTT. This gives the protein CSASTDLYSNQPQHF.

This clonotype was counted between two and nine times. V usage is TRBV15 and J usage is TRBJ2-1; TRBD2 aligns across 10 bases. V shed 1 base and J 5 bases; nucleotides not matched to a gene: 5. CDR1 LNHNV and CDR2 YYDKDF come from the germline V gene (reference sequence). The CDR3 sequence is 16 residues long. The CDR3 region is CATSRVGLAGDNEQFF. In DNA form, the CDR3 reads TGTGCCACCAGCAGAGTAGGGCTAGCGGGAGACAATGAGCAGTTCTTC.

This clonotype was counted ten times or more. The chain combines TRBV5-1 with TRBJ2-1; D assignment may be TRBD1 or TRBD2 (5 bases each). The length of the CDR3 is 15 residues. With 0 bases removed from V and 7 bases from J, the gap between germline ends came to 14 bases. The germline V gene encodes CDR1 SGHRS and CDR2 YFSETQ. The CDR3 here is CASSLARGGWNEQFF. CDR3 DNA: TGCGCCAGCAGCTTGGCACGGGGCGGTTGGAATGAGCAGTTCTTC.

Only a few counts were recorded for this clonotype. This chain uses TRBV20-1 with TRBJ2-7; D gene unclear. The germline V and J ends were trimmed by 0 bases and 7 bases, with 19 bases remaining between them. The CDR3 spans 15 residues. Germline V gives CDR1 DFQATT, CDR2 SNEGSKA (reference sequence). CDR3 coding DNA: TGCAGTGCTAGAGATCTGGTAGACCCCTATTGGGAGCAGTACTTC. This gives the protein CSARDLVDPYWEQYF.

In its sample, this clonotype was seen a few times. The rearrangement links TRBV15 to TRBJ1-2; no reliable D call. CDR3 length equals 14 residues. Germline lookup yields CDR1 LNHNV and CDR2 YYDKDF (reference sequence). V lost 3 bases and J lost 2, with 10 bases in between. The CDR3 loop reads CATSSPMGNYGYTF. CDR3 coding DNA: TGTGCCACCAGCAGTCCCATGGGGAACTATGGCTACACCTTC.

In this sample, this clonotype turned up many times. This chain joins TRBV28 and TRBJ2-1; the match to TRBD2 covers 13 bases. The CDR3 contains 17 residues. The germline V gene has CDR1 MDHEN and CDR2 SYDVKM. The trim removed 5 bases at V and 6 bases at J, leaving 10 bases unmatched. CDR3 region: CASSPLRLAGGPNEQFF. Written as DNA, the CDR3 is TGTGCCAGCAGTCCCCTTAGACTAGCGGGAGGCCCCAATGAGCAGTTCTTC.

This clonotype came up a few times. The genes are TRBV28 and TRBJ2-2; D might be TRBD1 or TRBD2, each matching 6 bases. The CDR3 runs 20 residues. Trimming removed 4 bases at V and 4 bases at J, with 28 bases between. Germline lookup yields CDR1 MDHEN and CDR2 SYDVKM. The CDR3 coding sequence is TGTGCCAGCAGTTCCCCCGGGGGTGACAGGAGGACCTCAAGCACCGGGGAGCTGTTTTTT. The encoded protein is CASSSPGGDRRTSSTGELFF.

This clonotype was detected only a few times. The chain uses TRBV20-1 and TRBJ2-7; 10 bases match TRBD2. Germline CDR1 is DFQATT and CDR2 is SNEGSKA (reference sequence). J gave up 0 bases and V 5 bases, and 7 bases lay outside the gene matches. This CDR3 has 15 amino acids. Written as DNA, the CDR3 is TGCAGTGCTGCCGGGACTAGCGTCTTCTCCTACGAGCAGTACTTC. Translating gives CSAAGTSVFSYEQYF.

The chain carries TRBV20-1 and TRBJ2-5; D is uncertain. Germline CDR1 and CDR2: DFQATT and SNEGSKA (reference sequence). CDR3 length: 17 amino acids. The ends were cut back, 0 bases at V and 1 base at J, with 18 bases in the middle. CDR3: CSARDPPLPVPQETQYF. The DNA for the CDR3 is TGCAGTGCTAGAGATCCGCCCCTCCCGGTACCCCAAGAGACCCAGTACTTC.

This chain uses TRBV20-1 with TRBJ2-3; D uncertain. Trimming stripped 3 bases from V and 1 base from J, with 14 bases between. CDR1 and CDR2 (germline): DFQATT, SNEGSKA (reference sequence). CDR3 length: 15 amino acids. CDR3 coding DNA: TGCAGTGCTAGGGCCCCTGGGCCAGGCACAGATACGCAGTATTTT. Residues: CSARAPGPGTDTQYF.

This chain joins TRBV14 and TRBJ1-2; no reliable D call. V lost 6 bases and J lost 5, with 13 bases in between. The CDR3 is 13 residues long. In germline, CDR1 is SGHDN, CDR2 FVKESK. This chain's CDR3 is CASSLKYSYGYTF. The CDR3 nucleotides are TGTGCCAGCAGTCTGAAATACAGTTATGGCTACACCTTC.

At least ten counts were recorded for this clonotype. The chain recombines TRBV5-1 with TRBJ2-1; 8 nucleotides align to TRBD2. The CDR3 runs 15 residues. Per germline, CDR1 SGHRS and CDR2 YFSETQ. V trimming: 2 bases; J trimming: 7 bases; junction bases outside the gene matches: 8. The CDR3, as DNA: TGCGCCAGCAGCTTCCTGGGGGGACTAGGGAATGAGCAGTTCTTC. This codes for CASSFLGGLGNEQFF. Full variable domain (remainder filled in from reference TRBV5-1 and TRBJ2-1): KAGVTQTPRYLIKTRGQQVTLSCSPISGHRSVSWYQQTPGQGLQFLFEYFSETQRNKGNFPGRFSGRQFSNSRSEMNVSTLELGDSALYLCASSFLGGLGNEQFFGPGTRLTVL.

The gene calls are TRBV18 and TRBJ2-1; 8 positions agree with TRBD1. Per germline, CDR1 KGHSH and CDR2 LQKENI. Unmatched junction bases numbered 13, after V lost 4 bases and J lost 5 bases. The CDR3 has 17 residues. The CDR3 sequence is CASSRPQGQGADNEQFF. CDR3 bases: TGTGCCAGCTCACGTCCCCAGGGTCAGGGGGCAGACAATGAGCAGTTCTTC.

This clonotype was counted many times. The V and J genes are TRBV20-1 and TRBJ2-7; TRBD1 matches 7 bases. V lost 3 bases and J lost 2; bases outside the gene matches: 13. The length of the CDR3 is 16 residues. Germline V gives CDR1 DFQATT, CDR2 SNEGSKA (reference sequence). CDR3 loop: CSASPLVGQGAYEQYF. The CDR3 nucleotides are TGCAGTGCTAGTCCCCTGGTTGGTCAGGGGGCCTACGAGCAGTACTTC.

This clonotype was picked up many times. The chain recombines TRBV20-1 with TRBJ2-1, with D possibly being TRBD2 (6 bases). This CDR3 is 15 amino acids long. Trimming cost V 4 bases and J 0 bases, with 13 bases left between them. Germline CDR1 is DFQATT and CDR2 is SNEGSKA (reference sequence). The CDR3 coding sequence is TGCAGTGCTATTGCGGGATATTCCTCCTACAATGAGCAGTTCTTC. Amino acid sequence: CSAIAGYSSYNEQFF.

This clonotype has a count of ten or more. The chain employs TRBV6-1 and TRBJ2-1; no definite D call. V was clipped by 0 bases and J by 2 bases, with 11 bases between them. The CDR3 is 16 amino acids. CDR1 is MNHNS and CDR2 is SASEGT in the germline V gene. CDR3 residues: CASSEARTQPYNEQFF. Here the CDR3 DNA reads TGTGCCAGCAGTGAAGCGCGGACCCAGCCCTACAATGAGCAGTTCTTC.

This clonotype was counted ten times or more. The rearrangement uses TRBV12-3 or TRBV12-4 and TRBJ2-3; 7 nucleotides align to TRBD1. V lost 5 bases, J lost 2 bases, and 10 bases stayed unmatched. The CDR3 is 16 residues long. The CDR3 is CASSLTGKGTTDTQYF. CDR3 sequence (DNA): TGTGCCAGCAGTCTGACAGGGAAGGGGACCACAGATACGCAGTATTTT.

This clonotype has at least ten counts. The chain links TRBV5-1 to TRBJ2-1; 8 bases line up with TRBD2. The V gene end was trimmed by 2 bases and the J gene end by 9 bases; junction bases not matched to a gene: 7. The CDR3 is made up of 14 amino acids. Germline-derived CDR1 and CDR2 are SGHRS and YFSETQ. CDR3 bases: TGCGCCAGCAGCTTAGCGGGAGTTGACTTTGAGCAGTTCTTC. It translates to CASSLAGVDFEQFF.

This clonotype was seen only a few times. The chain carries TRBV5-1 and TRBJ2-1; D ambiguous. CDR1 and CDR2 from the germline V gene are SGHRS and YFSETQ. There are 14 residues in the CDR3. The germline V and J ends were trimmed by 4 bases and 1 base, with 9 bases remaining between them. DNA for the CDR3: TGCGCCAGCAGCCCCCGCCAGTCCTACAATGAGCAGTTCTTC. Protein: CASSPRQSYNEQFF. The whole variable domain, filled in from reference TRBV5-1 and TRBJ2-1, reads KAGVTQTPRYLIKTRGQQVTLSCSPISGHRSVSWYQQTPGQGLQFLFEYFSETQRNKGNFPGRFSGRQFSNSRSEMNVSTLELGDSALYLCASSPRQSYNEQFFGPGTRLTVL.

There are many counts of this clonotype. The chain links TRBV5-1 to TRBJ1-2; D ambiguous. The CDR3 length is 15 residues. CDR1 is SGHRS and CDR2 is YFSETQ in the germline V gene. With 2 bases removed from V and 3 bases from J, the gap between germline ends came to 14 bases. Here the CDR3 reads CASSFWAGSDYGYTF. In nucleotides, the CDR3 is TGCGCCAGCAGCTTCTGGGCAGGTTCGGACTATGGCTACACCTTC.